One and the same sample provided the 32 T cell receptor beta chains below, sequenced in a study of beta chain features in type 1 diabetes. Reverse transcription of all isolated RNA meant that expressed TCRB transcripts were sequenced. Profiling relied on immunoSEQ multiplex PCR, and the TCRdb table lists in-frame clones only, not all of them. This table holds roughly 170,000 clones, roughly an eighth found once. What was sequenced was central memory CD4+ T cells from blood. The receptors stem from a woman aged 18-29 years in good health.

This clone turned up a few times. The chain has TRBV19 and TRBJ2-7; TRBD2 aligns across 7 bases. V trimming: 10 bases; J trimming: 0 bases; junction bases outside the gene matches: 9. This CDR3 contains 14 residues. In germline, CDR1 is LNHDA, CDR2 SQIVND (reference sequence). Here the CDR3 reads CATKSGMSSYEQYF. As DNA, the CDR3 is TGTGCCACCAAAAGCGGGATGAGCTCCTACGAGCAGTACTTC.

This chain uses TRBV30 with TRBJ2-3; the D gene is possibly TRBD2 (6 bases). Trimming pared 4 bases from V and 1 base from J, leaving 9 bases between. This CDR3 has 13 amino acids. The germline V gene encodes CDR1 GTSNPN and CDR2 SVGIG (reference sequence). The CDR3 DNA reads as TGTGCCTGGAACGGAGGGGGCACAGATACGCAGTATTTT. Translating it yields CAWNGGGTDTQYF.

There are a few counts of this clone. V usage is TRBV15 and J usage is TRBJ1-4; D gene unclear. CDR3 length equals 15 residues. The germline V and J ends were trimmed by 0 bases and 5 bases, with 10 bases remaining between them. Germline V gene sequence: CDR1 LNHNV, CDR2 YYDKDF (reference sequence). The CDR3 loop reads CATSRDRGTNEKLFF. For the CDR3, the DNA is TGTGCCACCAGCAGAGATCGGGGTACGAATGAAAAACTGTTTTTT. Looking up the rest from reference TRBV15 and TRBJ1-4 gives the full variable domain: DAMVIQNPRYQVTQFGKPVTLSCSQTLNHNVMYWYQQKSSQAPKLLFHYYDKDFNNEADTPDNFQSRRPNTSFCFLDIRSPGLGDTAMYLCATSRDRGTNEKLFFGSGTQLSVL.

The CDR3 region has the DNA TGTGCCAGCAAAGAGGGACTAGCGGGAGGGGAGACCCAGTACTTC. The encoded protein is CASKEGLAGGETQYF. The rearrangement links TRBV27 to TRBJ2-5, with 16 bases fitting TRBD2. The CDR3 consists of 15 residues. V dropped 7 bases and J dropped 5; count of bases not matched to a gene: 4. Germline values: CDR1 MNHEY, CDR2 SMNVEV (reference sequence).

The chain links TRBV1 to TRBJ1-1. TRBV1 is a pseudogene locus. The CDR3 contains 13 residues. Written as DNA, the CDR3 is TGCACCAGCAGCCTAGAAGCGAACACTGAAGCTTTCTTT. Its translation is CTSSLEANTEAFF.

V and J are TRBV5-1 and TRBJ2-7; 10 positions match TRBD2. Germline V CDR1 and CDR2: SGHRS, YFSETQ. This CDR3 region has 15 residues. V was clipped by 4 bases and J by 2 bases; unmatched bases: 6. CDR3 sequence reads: CASSLRAGGTYEQYF. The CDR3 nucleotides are TGCGCCAGCAGCCTGAGAGCGGGAGGGACCTACGAGCAGTACTTC.

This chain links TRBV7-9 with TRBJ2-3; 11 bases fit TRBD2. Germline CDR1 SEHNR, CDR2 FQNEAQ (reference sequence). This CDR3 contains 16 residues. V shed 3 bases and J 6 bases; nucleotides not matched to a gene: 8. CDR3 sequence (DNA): TGTGCCAGCAGCTTGGGGCTAGCGGGAGGAGGGGATACGCAGTATTTT. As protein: CASSLGLAGGGDTQYF.

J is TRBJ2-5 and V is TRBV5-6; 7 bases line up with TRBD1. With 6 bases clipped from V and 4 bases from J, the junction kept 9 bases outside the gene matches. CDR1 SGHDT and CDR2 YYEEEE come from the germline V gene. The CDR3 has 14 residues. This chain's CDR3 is CASTSDRAGETQYF. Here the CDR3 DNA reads TGTGCCAGCACCTCCGACAGGGCGGGAGAGACCCAGTACTTC. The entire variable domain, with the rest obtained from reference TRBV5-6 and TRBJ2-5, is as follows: DAGVTQSPTHLIKTRGQQVTLRCSPKSGHDTVSWYQQALGQGPQFIFQYYEEEERQRGNFPDRFSGHQFPNYSSELNVNALLLGDSALYLCASTSDRAGETQYFGPGTRLLVL.

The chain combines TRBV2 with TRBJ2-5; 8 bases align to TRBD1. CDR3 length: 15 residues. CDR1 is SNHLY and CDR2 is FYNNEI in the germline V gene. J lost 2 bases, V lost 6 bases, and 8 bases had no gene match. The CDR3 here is CASSLQGAQQETQYF. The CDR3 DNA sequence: TGTGCCAGCAGCCTTCAGGGGGCGCAGCAAGAGACCCAGTACTTC.

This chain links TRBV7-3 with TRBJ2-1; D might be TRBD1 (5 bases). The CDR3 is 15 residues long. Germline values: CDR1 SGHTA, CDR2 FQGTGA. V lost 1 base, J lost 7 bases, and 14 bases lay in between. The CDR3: CASSLNSGSWNEQFF. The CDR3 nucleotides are TGTGCCAGCAGCTTAAATTCAGGGTCTTGGAATGAGCAGTTCTTC.

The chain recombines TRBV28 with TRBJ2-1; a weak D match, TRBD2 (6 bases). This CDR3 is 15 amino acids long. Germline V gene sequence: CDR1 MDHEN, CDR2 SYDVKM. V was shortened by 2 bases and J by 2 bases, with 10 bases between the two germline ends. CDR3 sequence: CASSLGGSAYNEQFF. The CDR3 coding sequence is TGTGCCAGCAGTTTAGGGGGGAGTGCCTACAATGAGCAGTTCTTC.

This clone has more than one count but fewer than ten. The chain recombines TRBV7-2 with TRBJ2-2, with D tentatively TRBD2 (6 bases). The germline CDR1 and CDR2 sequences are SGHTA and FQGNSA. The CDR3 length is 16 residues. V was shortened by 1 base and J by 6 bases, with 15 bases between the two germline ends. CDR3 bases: TGTGCCAGCAGCTTAGGAGCGGGCCTCGCCCCCGGGGAGCTGTTTTTT. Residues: CASSLGAGLAPGELFF.

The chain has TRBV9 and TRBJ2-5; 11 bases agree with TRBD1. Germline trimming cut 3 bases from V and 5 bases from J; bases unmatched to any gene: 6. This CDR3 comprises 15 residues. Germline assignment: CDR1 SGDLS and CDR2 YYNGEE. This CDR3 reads CASSDGQGAWETQYF. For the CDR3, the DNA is TGTGCCAGCAGCGACGGACAGGGGGCATGGGAGACCCAGTACTTC.

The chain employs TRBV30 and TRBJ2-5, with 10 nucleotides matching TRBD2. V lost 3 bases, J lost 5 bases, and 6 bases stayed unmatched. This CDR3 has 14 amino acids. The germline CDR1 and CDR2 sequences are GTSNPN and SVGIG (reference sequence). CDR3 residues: CAWRTAGGGETQYF. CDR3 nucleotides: TGTGCCTGGAGAACAGCGGGAGGGGGGGAGACCCAGTACTTC.

CDR3 amino acids: CAWILATSYNEQFF. In DNA, the CDR3 is TGTGCCTGGATACTAGCAACCTCCTACAATGAGCAGTTCTTC. The rearrangement links TRBV30 to TRBJ2-1; tentatively, D is TRBD2 (6 bases). V lost 4 bases and J 0 bases, leaving 10 bases between the germline ends. The V gene's germline CDR1 is GTSNPN and CDR2 SVGIG (reference sequence). There are 14 residues in the CDR3.

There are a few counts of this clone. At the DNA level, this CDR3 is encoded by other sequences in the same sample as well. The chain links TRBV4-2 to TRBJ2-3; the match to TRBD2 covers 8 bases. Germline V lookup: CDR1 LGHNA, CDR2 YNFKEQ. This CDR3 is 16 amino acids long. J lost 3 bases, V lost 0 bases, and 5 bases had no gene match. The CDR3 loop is CASSQDLASGTDTQYF. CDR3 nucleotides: TGTGCCAGCAGCCAAGATCTCGCTAGCGGGACAGATACGCAGTATTTT.

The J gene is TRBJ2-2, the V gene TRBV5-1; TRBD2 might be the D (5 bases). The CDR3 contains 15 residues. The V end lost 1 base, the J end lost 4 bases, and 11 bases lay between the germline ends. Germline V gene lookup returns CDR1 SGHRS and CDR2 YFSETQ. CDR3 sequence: CASSLTSLGTGELFF. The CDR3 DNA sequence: TGCGCCAGCAGCTTGACTAGTTTGGGCACCGGGGAGCTGTTTTTT.

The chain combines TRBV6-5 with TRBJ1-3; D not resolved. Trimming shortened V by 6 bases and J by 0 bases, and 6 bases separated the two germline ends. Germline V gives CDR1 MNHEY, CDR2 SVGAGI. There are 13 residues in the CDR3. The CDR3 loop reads CASRQSSGNTIYF. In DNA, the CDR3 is TGTGCCAGCAGACAGAGCTCTGGAAACACCATATATTTT.

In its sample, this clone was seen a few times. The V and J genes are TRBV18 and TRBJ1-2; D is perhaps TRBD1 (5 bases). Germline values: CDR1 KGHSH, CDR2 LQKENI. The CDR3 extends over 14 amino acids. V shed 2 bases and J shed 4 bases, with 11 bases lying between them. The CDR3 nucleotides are TGTGCCAGCTCACCATCGGGGAGGGGCTATGGCTACACCTTC. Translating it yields CASSPSGRGYGYTF.

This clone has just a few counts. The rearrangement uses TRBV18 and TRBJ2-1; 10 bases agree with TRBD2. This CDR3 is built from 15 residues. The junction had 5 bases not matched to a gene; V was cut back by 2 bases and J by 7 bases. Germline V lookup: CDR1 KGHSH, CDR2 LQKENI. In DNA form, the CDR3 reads TGTGCCAGCTCACCAATGGGACTAGCGATTAATGAGCAGTTCTTC. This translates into CASSPMGLAINEQFF.

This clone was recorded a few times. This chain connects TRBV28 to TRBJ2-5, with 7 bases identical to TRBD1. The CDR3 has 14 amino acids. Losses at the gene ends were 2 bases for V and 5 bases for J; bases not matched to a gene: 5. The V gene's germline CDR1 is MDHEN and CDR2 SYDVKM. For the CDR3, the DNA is TGTGCCAGCAGTTTAGAGGGGGCGGTCGAGACCCAGTACTTC. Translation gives CASSLEGAVETQYF.

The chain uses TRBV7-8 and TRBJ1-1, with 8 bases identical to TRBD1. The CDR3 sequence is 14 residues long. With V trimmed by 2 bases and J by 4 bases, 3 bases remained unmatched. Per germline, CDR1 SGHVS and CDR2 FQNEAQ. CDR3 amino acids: CASSLQGAGTEAFF. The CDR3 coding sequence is TGTGCCAGCAGCTTACAGGGGGCGGGCACTGAAGCTTTCTTT.

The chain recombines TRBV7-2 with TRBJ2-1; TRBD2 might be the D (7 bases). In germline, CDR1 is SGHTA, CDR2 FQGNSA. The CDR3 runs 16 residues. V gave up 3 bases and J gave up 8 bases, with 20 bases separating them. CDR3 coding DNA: TGTGCCAGCAGCTTTGGGGGGGGAAACAGGGTCCATGAGCAGTTCTTC. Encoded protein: CASSFGGGNRVHEQFF.

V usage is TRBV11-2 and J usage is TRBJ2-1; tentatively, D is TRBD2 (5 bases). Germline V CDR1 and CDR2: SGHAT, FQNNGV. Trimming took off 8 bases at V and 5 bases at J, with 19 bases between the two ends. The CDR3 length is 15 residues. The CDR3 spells CASLEGRVENNEQFF. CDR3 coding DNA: TGTGCCAGCCTTGAGGGAAGGGTGGAAAACAATGAGCAGTTCTTC.

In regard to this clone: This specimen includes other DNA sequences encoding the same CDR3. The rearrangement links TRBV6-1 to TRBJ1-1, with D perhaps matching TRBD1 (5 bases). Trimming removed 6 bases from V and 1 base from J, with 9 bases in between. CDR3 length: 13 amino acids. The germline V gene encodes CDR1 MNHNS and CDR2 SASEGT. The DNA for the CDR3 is TGTGCCAGCAGAGGACACTCGAACACTGAAGCTTTCTTT. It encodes CASRGHSNTEAFF.

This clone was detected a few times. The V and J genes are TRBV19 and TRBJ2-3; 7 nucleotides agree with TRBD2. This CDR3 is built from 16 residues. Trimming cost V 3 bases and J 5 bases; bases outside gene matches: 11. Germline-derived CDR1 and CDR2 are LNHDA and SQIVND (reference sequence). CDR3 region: CASSMESSGRVDTQYF. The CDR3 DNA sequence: TGTGCCAGTAGTATGGAATCTAGCGGCAGGGTAGATACGCAGTATTTT.

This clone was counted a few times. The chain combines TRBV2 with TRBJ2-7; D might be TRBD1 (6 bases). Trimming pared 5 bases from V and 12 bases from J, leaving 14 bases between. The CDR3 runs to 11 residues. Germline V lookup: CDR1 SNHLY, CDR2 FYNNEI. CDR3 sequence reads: CASSTGQLMYF. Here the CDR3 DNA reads TGTGCCAGCAGTACTGGACAGTTAATGTACTTC.

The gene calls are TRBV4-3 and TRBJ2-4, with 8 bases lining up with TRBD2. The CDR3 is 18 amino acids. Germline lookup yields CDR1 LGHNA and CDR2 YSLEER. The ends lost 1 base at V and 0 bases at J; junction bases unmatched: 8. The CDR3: CASSQVYSGVLAKNIQYF. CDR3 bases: TGCGCCAGCAGCCAAGTATATAGCGGGGTATTAGCCAAAAACATTCAGTACTTC.

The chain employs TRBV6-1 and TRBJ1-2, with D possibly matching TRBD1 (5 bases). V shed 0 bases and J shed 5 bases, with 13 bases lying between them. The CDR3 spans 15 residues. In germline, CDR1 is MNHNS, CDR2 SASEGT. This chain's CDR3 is CASSEASWGVYGYTF. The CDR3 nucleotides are TGTGCCAGCAGTGAAGCCTCCTGGGGGGTATATGGCTACACCTTC.

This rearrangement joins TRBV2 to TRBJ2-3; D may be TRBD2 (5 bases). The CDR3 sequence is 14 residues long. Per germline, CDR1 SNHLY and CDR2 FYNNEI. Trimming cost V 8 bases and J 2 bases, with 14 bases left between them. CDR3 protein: CASFASQNTDTQYF. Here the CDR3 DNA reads TGTGCCAGCTTCGCTAGCCAAAACACAGATACGCAGTATTTT.

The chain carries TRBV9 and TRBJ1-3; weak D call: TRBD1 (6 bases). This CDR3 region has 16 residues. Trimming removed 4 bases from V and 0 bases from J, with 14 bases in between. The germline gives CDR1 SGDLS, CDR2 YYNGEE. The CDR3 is CASSLRQESSGNTIYF. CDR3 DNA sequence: TGTGCCAGCAGCCTCCGACAGGAGAGCTCTGGAAACACCATATATTTT.

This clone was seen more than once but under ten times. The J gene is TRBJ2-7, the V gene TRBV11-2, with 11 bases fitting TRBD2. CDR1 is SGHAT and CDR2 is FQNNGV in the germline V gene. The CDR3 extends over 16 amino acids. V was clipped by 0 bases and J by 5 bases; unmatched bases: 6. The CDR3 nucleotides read TGTGCCAGCAGCTTAGATCACCTAGCGGGAGGAAACGAGCAGTACTTC. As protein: CASSLDHLAGGNEQYF.